The clone carrying this T cell receptor beta chain appeared a single time. Its antigen is still unknown. This CDR3 comprises 14 residues. V was pared by 3 bases and J by 0 bases, with 8 bases between. Germline V gene lookup returns CDR1 LGHDT and CDR2 YNNKEL (reference sequence). The data stem from a study of T cell responses to AZD1222 COVID-19 vaccine. Assay: immunoSEQ multiplex PCR; the TCRdb copy retains only in-frame clones and omits some. The sample contains roughly 170,000 clones, around 94% of which appear only once. Study observations and caveats: Most donors were white British and more were female, and clonal diversity was possibly underestimated.

The origin of this receptor is an adult who received the AZD1222 COVID-19 vaccine. This chain connects TRBV3-1 (or the pseudogene TRBV3-2) to TRBJ1-2; no definite D call. Sequenced here: peripheral blood, sampled 28 days after the second AZD1222 dose. The CDR3 bases are TGTGCCAGCAGCCAGTCCCGGGCTAACTATGGCTACACCTTC. The encoded protein is CASSQSRANYGYTF.